Listed below are T cell receptor beta chains from one sample, sequenced in a study of blood T cell repertoires in COVID-19. The protocol was immunoSEQ multiplex PCR, while the TCRdb copy is restricted to in-frame clones and leaves out a portion. The sample carries 85,000 to 100,000 clones, about four fifths recorded once. The sequenced material came from peripheral blood. The source is a man older than 75 with COVID-19, enrolled during active disease. Each CDR3 is given with its conserved first and last residue. Fields, in order: clone size, J gene, D gene, V gene, CDR3 DNA, CDR3 protein. The D gene is left open where the match is weak. Part of the rows lack a size; the others show once, few, many or a class for expanded clones.

>few|TRBJ1-1|NA|TRBV7-9
TGTGCCAGCAGCTTAGAGGGGTCCACTGAAGCTTTCTTT
CASSLEGSTEAFF
>NA|TRBJ2-2|NA|TRBV30
TGTGCCTGGAGCCGGATAAACAGGGCGGGCACCGGGGAGCTGTTTTTT
CAWSRINRAGTGELFF
>few|TRBJ2-1|TRBD2|TRBV11-2
TGTGCCAGCAGCCGCTCCGGGACTAGCGTGGGAAAGTCCTACAATGAGCAGTTCTTC
CASSRSGTSVGKSYNEQFF
>NA|TRBJ2-3|TRBD1|TRBV7-8
TGTGCCAGCAGCTACGACAGGGCTAGCACAGATACGCAGTATTTT
CASSYDRASTDTQYF
>NA|TRBJ2-2|TRBD2|TRBV2
TGTGCCAGCCTAACTAGCGGGAGTTTGGACACCGGGGAGCTGTTTTTT
CASLTSGSLDTGELFF
>NA|TRBJ1-1|NA|TRBV19
TGTGCCAGTAGGACCTCGGGAGCTTCTCACACTGAAGCTTTCTTT
CASRTSGASHTEAFF
>NA|TRBJ2-3|NA|TRBV5-1
TGCGCCAGCAGCTTGGTCGGGGATAGCACAGATACGCAGTATTTT
CASSLVGDSTDTQYF
>NA|TRBJ2-7|NA|TRBV6-5
TGTGCCAGTCTACCGGACAGCTCCTACGAGCAGTACTTC
CASLPDSSYEQYF
>NA|TRBJ1-5|TRBD1|TRBV19
TGTGCCAGTAGCCGACAGGGCACTAGCAATCAGCCCCAGCATTTT
CASSRQGTSNQPQHF
>many|TRBJ2-3|TRBD1|TRBV10-1
TGCGCCAGCAGTGGGGGACAGGAGACCATCACAGATACGCAGTATTTT
CASSGGQETITDTQYF
>NA|TRBJ2-3|TRBD2|TRBV29-1
TGCAGCGTTGAAGGACTAGCGGGAGGGCCCGGGGTAACAGATACGCAGTATTTT
CSVEGLAGGPGVTDTQYF
>NA|TRBJ2-5|TRBD1|TRBV5-4
TGTGCCAGCAGCCCTACGACAGGGGATACGGAGACCCAGTACTTC
CASSPTTGDTETQYF
>NA|TRBJ2-7|NA|TRBV7-2
TGTGCCAGCAGCCAAAGGGGGGGCGGCGAGCAGTACTTC
CASSQRGGGEQYF
>NA|TRBJ1-5|TRBD1|TRBV30
TGTGCCTGGAGTTACGGGACAGGGAGCAATCAGCCCCAGCATTTT
CAWSYGTGSNQPQHF
>once|TRBJ2-1|TRBD2|TRBV10-3
TGTGCCATCAGTGTCAGACTAGCGGGAGGGCCGGAGGAGCAGTTCTTC
CAISVRLAGGPEEQFF